The T cell receptor beta chain described here comes from a study of cytomegalovirus exposure and HLA in healthy donors. V dropped 5 bases and J dropped 5 bases, with 12 bases sitting between them. This CDR3 is 13 amino acids long. Germline CDR1 and CDR2: MDHEN and SYDVKM. The primer mix had 60 Vbeta and 13 Jbeta primers. Profiling relied on immunoSEQ multiplex PCR, and the TCRdb table lists in-frame clones only, not all of them. The sample carries over 70,000 clones, about 68% recorded once. J is TRBJ2-5 and V is TRBV28; maybe TRBD2 (6 bases). The receptor comes from a man aged 25 to 40 in good health and CMV-seropositive. Source material: PBMCs. CDR3 sequence: CASSPGGRETQYF. The CDR3 bases are TGTGCCAGCAGTCCCGGGGGTCGGGAGACCCAGTACTTC. Looking up the rest from reference TRBV28 and TRBJ2-5 gives the full variable domain: DVKVTQSSRYLVKRTGEKVFLECVQDMDHENMFWYRQDPGLGLRLIYFSYDVKMKEKGDIPEGYSVSREKKERFSLILESASTNQTSMYLCASSPGGRETQYFGPGTRLLVL.